The present TCR beta chain was sequenced within a study of beta chain features in type 1 diabetes. The V end was cut by 0 bases, the J end by 7 bases, with 13 bases between. In germline, CDR1 is SGDLS, CDR2 YYNGEE. The CDR3 runs 14 residues. As every portion of the isolated RNA was reverse transcribed, the sequencing read expressed TCRB transcripts. The table came from immunoSEQ multiplex PCR; TCRdb's copy has only in-frame clones and leaves some out. The table shows 680,000 or so clones, with about 16% occurring only once. This clone was found a few times. The clonotype originates from a man aged 18 to 30 in good health. Source material: naive CD4+ T cells from blood. The chain combines TRBV9 with TRBJ1-2; unclear D gene. CDR3 in amino acids: CASSVASREGGYTF. Written as DNA, the CDR3 is TGTGCCAGCAGCGTAGCTTCGAGAGAGGGTGGCTACACCTTC.